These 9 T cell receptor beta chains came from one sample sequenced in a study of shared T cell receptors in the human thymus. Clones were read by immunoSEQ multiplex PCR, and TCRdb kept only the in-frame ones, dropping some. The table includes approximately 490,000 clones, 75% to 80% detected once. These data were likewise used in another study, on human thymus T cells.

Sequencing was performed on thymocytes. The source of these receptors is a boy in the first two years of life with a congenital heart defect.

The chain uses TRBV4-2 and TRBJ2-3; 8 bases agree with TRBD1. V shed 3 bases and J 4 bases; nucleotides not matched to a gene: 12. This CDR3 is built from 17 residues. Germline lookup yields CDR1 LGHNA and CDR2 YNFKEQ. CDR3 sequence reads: CASSQGFSGQAPDTQYF. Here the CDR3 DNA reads TGTGCCAGCAGCCAGGGCTTTTCGGGACAGGCCCCAGATACGCAGTATTTT.

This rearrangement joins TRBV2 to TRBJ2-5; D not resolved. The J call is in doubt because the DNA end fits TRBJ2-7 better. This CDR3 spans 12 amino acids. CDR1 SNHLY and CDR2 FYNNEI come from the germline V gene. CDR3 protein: CASSETRYEQYF. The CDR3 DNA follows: TGTGCCAGCAGTGAAACGCGCTACGAGCAGTACTTC.

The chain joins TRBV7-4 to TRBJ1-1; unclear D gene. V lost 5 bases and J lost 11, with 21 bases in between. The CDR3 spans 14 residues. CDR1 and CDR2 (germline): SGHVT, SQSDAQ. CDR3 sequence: CASSPPGRGWRAFF. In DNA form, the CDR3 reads TGTGCCAGCAGCCCCCCCGGACGCGGGTGGAGGGCTTTCTTT.

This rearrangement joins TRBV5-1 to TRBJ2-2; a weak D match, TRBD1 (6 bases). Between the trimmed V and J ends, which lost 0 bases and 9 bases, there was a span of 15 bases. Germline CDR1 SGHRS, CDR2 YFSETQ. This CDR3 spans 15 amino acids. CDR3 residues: CASSLVGTKKRELFF. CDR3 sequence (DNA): TGCGCCAGCAGCTTGGTGGGGACAAAAAAACGGGAGCTGTTTTTT. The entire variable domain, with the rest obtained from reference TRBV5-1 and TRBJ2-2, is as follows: KAGVTQTPRYLIKTRGQQVTLSCSPISGHRSVSWYQQTPGQGLQFLFEYFSETQRNKGNFPGRFSGRQFSNSRSEMNVSTLELGDSALYLCASSLVGTKKRELFFGEGSRLTVL.

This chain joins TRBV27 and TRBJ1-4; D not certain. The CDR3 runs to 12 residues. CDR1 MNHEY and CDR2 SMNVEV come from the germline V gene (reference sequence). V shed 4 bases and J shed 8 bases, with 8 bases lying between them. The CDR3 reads CASSSGEEKLFF. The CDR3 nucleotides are TGTGCCAGCAGTTCCGGAGAGGAAAAACTGTTTTTT.

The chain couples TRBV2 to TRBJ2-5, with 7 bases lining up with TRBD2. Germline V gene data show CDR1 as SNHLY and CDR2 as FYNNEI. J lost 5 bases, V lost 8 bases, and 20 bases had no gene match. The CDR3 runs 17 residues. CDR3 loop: CASVRHLKGSSGETQYF. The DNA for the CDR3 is TGTGCCAGCGTCAGACACCTTAAGGGTAGTAGCGGGGAGACCCAGTACTTC.

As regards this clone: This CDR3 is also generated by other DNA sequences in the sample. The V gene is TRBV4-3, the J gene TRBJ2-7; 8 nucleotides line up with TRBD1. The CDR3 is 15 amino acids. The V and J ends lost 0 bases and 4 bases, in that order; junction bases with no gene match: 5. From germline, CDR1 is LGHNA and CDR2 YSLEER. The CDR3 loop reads CASSQEDREVYEQYF. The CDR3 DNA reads TGCGCCAGCAGCCAAGAGGACAGGGAAGTATACGAGCAGTACTTC.

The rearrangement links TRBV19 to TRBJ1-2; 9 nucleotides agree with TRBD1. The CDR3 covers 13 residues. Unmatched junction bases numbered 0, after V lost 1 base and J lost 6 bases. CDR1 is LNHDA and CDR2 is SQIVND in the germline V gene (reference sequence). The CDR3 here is CASSIGTGDGYTF. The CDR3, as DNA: TGTGCCAGTAGTATAGGGACAGGGGATGGCTACACCTTC.

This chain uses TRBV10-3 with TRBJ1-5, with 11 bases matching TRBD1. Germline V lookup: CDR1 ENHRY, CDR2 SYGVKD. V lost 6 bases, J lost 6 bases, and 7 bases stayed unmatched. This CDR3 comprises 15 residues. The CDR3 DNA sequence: TGTGCCATCAGGAAAGGACAGGGGGCGGGTCAGCCCCAGCATTTT. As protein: CAIRKGQGAGQPQHF.